This entry features one T cell receptor (beta chain) sequence. Original methodology: Estimation of nucleated cell counts relied on the amplification of reference gene primers. TCRdb keeps only in-frame clones here, not all; method: immunoSEQ multiplex PCR. For V, J and clone size, that table is used; D and trimming come from the DNA. Here the sample spans tens of thousands of clones, roughly 88% being singletons. The sample comes from a study of blood T cell repertoires in COVID-19. Looking at the study overall: Acute and convalescent COVID-19 samples came from the United States, Italy and Spain. T cells, B-cell-depleted T cells, or PBMCs provided the cDNA or gDNA that served as material.

The clonotype comes from a man between 65 and 85 years old with acute or convalescent COVID-19. Sequenced sample: peripheral blood.

The CDR3 region is CAIMGWEATGELFF. The CDR3 DNA sequence: TGTGCCATCATGGGCTGGGAGGCGACCGGGGAGCTGTTTTTT. This rearrangement joins TRBV10-3 to TRBJ2-2, with a weak D call TRBD2 (6 bases). Germline V gene lookup returns CDR1 ENHRY and CDR2 SYGVKD. CDR3 length: 14 residues. With 7 bases removed from V and 5 bases from J, the gap between germline ends came to 14 bases.